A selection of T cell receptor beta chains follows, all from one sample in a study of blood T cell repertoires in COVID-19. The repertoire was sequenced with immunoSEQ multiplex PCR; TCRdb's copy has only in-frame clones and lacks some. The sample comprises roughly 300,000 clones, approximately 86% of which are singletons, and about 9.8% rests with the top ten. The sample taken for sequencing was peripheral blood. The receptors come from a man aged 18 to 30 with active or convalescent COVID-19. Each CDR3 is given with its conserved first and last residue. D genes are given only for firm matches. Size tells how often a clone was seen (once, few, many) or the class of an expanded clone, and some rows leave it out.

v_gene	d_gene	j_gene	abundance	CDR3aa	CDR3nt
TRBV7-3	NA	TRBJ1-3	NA	CASSFGQAGNTIYF	TGTGCCAGCAGCTTCGGCCAGGCCGGAAACACCATATATTTT
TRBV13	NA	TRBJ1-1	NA	CASSFNSPAFF	TGTGCCAGCAGCTTCAATAGCCCAGCTTTCTTT
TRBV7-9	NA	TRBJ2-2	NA	CASSIQGRELFF	TGTGCCAGCAGCATCCAGGGAAGGGAGCTGTTTTTT
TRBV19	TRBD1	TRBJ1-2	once	CATWDRVRAGGYTF	TGTGCCACCTGGGACAGGGTGAGAGCTGGCGGCTACACCTTC
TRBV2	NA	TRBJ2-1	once	CASSESLTYYNEQFF	TGTGCCAGCAGTGAATCGCTAACTTACTACAATGAGCAGTTCTTC
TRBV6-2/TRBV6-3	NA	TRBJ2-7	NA	CASSGGQRSSYEQYF	TGTGCCAGCAGTGGGGGACAACGGAGCTCCTACGAGCAGTACTTC
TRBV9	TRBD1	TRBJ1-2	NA	CASSVEGQSNYGYTF	TGTGCCAGCAGCGTAGAGGGACAGAGTAACTATGGCTACACCTTC
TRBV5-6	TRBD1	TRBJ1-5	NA	CASSRTTGGSNQPQHF	TGTGCCAGCAGCCGCACGACAGGGGGCAGCAATCAGCCCCAGCATTTT
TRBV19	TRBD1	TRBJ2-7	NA	CASTDGTGGYEQYF	TGTGCCAGTACCGATGGGACAGGCGGCTACGAGCAGTACTTC
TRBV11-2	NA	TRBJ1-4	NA	CASSRLGGGTLFF	TGTGCCAGCAGCCGACTAGGTGGCGGAACGTTGTTTTTT
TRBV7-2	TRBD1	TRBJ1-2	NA	CASSSHRGLDDYGYTF	TGTGCCAGCAGCTCCCACAGGGGGCTCGATGACTATGGCTACACCTTC
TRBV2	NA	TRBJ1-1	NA	CATTGGRETEAFF	TGTGCCACAACGGGGGGGCGGGAAACTGAAGCTTTCTTT
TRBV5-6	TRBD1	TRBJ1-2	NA	CASSLVVRGPYGYTF	TGTGCCAGCAGCTTGGTTGTCAGGGGGCCATATGGCTACACCTTC
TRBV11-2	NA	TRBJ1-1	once	CASSFSGKGNTEAFF	TGTGCCAGCAGCTTTTCAGGGAAGGGGAACACTGAAGCTTTCTTT
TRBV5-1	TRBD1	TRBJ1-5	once	CASTGQGASSNQPQHF	TGCGCCAGCACGGGACAGGGGGCAAGTAGCAATCAGCCCCAGCATTTT
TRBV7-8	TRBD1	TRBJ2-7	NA	CASSLAPRTGRDRQYF	TGTGCCAGCAGCTTAGCTCCTCGGACAGGGCGGGACAGGCAGTACTTC
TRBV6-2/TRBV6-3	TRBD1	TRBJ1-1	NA	CASSSPGGRPGGTEAFF	TGTGCCAGCAGTTCCCCAGGGGGCCGGCCGGGGGGCACTGAAGCTTTCTTT
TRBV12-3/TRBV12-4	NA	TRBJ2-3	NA	CASSLEGADTQYF	TGTGCCAGCAGTTTGGAGGGGGCCGATACGCAGTATTTT
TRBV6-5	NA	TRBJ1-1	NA	CASSYTSLNMNTEAFF	TGTGCCAGCAGTTACACTAGTCTGAACATGAACACTGAAGCTTTCTTT
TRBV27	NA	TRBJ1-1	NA	CASSLSSGTTEAFF	TGTGCCAGCAGTTTATCTTCGGGTACCACTGAAGCTTTCTTT
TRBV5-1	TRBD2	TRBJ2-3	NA	CASRSGGFTDTQYF	TGCGCCAGCAGGTCGGGGGGATTCACAGATACGCAGTATTTT
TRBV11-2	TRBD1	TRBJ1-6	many	CASSLVTGYNSPLHF	TGTGCCAGCAGCTTAGTGACAGGGTATAATTCACCCCTCCACTTT
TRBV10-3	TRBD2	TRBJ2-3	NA	CAISQRGSTDTQYF	TGTGCCATCAGTCAGCGGGGGAGCACAGATACGCAGTATTTT
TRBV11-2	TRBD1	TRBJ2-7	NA	CASSFGQGFSSYEQYF	TGTGCCAGCAGCTTCGGACAGGGCTTTAGCTCCTACGAGCAGTACTTC
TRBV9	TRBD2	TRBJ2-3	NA	CASSVVGSGRYTDTQYF	TGTGCCAGCAGCGTAGTCGGTAGCGGGAGATACACAGATACGCAGTATTTT
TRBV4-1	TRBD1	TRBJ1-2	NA	CASSKPGQINYGYTF	TGCGCCAGCAGCAAACCGGGACAGATTAACTATGGCTACACCTTC
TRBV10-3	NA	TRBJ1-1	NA	CAIRRELNTEAFF	TGTGCCATCAGGCGGGAGTTGAACACTGAAGCTTTCTTT
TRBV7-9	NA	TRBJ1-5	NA	CASSLSGYQPQHF	TGTGCCAGCAGCTTAAGCGGCTATCAGCCCCAGCATTTT
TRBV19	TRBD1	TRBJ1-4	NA	CASSPQRQGLSEKLFF	TGTGCCAGTAGTCCACAAAGACAGGGTCTGAGTGAAAAACTGTTTTTT
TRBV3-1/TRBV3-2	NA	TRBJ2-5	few	CASSLEASQTQYF	TGTGCCAGCAGCTTAGAGGCAAGCCAGACCCAGTACTTC
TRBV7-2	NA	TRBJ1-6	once	CASSPLSDSPLHF	TGTGCCAGCAGCCCCCTCTCGGATTCACCCCTCCACTTT
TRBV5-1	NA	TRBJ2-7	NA	CASSLGWGHFYEQYF	TGCGCCAGCAGCTTGGGTTGGGGACATTTCTACGAGCAGTACTTC
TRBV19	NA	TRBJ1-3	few	CASSMGSYHSGNTIYF	TGTGCCAGTAGTATGGGCAGCTATCACTCTGGAAACACCATATATTTT
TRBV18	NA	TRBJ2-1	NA	CASSPTSPQYEQFF	TGTGCCAGCTCACCGACATCTCCTCAGTATGAGCAGTTCTTC
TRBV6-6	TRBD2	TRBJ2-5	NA	CASSPTSGGRGETQYF	TGTGCCAGCAGTCCAACTAGCGGGGGCAGGGGAGAGACCCAGTACTTC
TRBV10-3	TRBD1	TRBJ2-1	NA	CASRTGGWSEQFF	TGTGCCTCACGGACAGGGGGCTGGAGTGAGCAGTTCTTC
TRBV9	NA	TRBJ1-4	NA	CASSGTTGNNEKLFF	TGTGCCAGCAGCGGTACTACAGGGAATAATGAAAAACTGTTTTTT
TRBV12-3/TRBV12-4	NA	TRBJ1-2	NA	CASSKTDGYTF	TGTGCCAGCAGTAAAACAGATGGCTACACCTTC
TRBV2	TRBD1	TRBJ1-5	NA	CASSRQGGQPQHF	TGTGCCAGCTCGAGACAGGGAGGACAGCCCCAGCATTTT
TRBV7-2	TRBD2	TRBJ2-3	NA	CASSLIAGVWTDTQYF	TGTGCCAGCAGCTTAATAGCGGGGGTTTGGACAGATACGCAGTATTTT
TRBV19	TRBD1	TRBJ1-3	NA	CASGTGNLGENTIYF	TGTGCCAGTGGGACAGGGAATTTAGGTGAAAACACCATATATTTT
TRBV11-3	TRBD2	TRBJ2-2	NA	CASRPGLAGKWAGELFF	TGTGCCAGCAGACCGGGACTAGCGGGGAAATGGGCCGGGGAGCTGTTTTTT
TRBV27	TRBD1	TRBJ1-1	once	CASSLPDRELARNTEAFF	TGTGCCAGCAGTTTACCCGACAGGGAACTCGCCAGGAACACTGAAGCTTTCTTT
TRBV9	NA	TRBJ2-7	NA	CASSVSRVGYEQYF	TGTGCCAGCAGCGTATCCAGGGTGGGCTACGAGCAGTACTTC
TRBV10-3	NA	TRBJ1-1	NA	CAISESGGRDTEAFF	TGTGCCATCAGTGAGAGCGGAGGGAGGGACACTGAAGCTTTCTTT
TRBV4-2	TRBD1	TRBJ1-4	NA	CASSQDRPGTGAPRLFF	TGTGCCAGCAGCCAAGATCGCCCCGGGACAGGGGCCCCAAGGCTGTTTTTT
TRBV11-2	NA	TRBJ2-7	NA	CASSLWGAYEQYF	TGTGCCAGCAGCTTATGGGGGGCCTACGAGCAGTACTTC
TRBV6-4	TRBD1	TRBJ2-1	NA	CASSPGQGQYNEQFF	TGTGCCAGCAGCCCGGGACAGGGACAATACAATGAGCAGTTCTTC
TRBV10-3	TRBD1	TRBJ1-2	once	CATRPGGQGAGYGYTF	TGTGCCACCAGACCGGGGGGACAGGGTGCGGGCTATGGCTACACCTTC
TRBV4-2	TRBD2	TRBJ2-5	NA	CASSQEGNGGAEETQYF	TGTGCCAGCAGCCAGGAGGGGAACGGGGGGGCCGAGGAGACCCAGTACTTC
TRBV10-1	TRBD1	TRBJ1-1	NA	CASSRDRGLSEAFF	TGCGCCAGCAGTAGGGACAGGGGGCTTTCTGAAGCTTTCTTT
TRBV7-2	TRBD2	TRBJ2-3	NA	CASSLVGLASDTQYF	TGTGCCAGCAGCTTAGTGGGACTAGCATCAGATACGCAGTATTTT
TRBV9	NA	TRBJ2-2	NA	CASSVAAGMRSGELFF	TGTGCCAGCAGCGTAGCGGCGGGGATGCGGTCCGGGGAGCTGTTTTTT
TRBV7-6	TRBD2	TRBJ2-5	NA	CASSLGLSGGGGSRTQYF	TGTGCCAGCAGCTTAGGACTATCGGGCGGGGGGGGATCCAGGACCCAGTACTTC
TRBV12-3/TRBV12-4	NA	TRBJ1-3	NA	CASSSPPGVFYF	TGTGCCAGCAGTTCCCCCCCCGGGGTCTTTTATTTT
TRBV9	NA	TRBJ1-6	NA	CASSVEGVEDSPLHF	TGTGCCAGCAGCGTAGAGGGGGTTGAGGATTCACCCCTCCACTTT
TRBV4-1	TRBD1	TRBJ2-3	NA	CASSPRQGRADTQYF	TGCGCCAGCAGCCCTCGACAGGGTCGGGCAGATACGCAGTATTTT
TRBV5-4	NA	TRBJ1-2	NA	CASSLVGANYGYTF	TGTGCCAGCAGCTTGGTTGGAGCTAACTATGGCTACACCTTC
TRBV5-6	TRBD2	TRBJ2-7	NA	CASSFGRGYEQYF	TGTGCCAGCAGCTTTGGGCGGGGGTACGAGCAGTACTTC
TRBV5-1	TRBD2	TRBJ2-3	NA	CASSLSSLGGLAKDTQYF	TGCGCCAGCAGCTTGTCCTCACTAGGGGGACTAGCGAAAGATACGCAGTATTTT